Below, 17 T cell receptor beta chains from the same sample are listed, as sequenced in a study of shared T cell receptors in the human thymus. Here immunoSEQ multiplex PCR was the method, and the copy in TCRdb shows in-frame clones only, minus some. The table includes 720,000 or so clones, 80% to 90% detected once. This sample also appeared in a second study, on human thymus T cells.

The source material was thymocytes. These receptor sequences come from a girl under three years old with a congenital heart defect.

The CDR3 DNA follows: TGCGCCAGCGTCCGCGAGGGACTTACCTACAATGAGCAGTTCTTC. Its translation: CASVREGLTYNEQFF. The chain employs TRBV10-2 and TRBJ2-1; tentatively, D is TRBD2 (6 bases). Germline CDR1 and CDR2: WSHSY and SAAADI. With 8 bases removed from V and 2 bases from J, the gap between germline ends came to 16 bases. The CDR3 has 15 residues.

The V gene is TRBV2, the J gene TRBJ2-7, with 11 bases matching TRBD2. The CDR3 loop spans 15 amino acids. The trim removed 3 bases at V and 5 bases at J, leaving 6 bases unmatched. CDR1 and CDR2 from the germline V gene are SNHLY and FYNNEI. CDR3 nucleotide sequence: TGTGCCAGCAGTGATCTGACTAGCGGGATACACGAGCAGTACTTC. It yields the protein CASSDLTSGIHEQYF.

The J gene is TRBJ2-7, the V gene TRBV25-1; tentative D call: TRBD1 (5 bases). The CDR3 length is 13 residues. Trimming removed 4 bases at V and 3 bases at J, with 10 bases between. In germline, CDR1 is MGHDK, CDR2 SYGVNS. CDR3 protein: CASSVTDSYEQYF. CDR3 DNA: TGTGCCAGCAGTGTAACCGACAGCTACGAGCAGTACTTC.

This clone has a single count. The chain couples TRBV10-3 to TRBJ2-5, with TRBD2 matching over 12 bases. This CDR3 comprises 16 residues. The trim removed 7 bases at V and 1 base at J, leaving 7 bases unmatched. Germline CDR1 reads ENHRY; CDR2 reads SYGVKD. CDR3 nucleotides: TGTGCCATCAATCCTAGCGGGGGGGCCTCCCAAGAGACCCAGTACTTC. This sequence encodes CAINPSGGASQETQYF.

The chain is built from TRBV7-4 and TRBJ1-6; D possibly corresponds to TRBD1 (6 bases). The CDR3 length is 16 residues. CDR1 and CDR2 from the germline V gene are SGHVT and SQSDAQ. V was cut by 6 bases and J by 8 bases, with 20 bases left in between. In nucleotides, the CDR3 is TGTGCCAGCAGGTTCAGATCCCCGGGACACCATTCACCCCTCCACTTT. Translation gives CASRFRSPGHHSPLHF.

The CDR3 sequence: CASFTTDSGNTIYF. The DNA of the CDR3 is TGTGCCAGCTTCACGACAGACTCAGGAAACACCATATATTTT. The chain uses TRBV28 and TRBJ1-3; a possible D gene is TRBD1 (5 bases). Germline V CDR1 and CDR2: MDHEN, SYDVKM. This CDR3 has 14 residues. V was pared by 8 bases and J by 4 bases, with 15 bases between.

This clone was counted a few times. The chain has TRBV7-2 and TRBJ1-2; 10 nucleotides line up with TRBD1. The V gene end was trimmed by 3 bases and the J gene end by 0 bases; junction bases not matched to a gene: 7. Looked up from germline, CDR1 is SGHTA and CDR2 is FQGNSA. The CDR3 sequence is 17 residues long. The DNA of the CDR3 is TGTGCCAGCAGCTTCCCGGGACAGGGGCCCTCTAACTATGGCTACACCTTC. Translation gives CASSFPGQGPSNYGYTF.

This chain uses TRBV18 with TRBJ2-3; 7 bases are shared with TRBD1. J was trimmed by 2 bases and V by 3 bases; bases with no gene match: 8. CDR3 length: 16 residues. The V gene's germline CDR1 is KGHSH and CDR2 LQKENI. Written as DNA, the CDR3 is TGTGCCAGCTCACCGCGGACAGGACTCATCACAGATACGCAGTATTTT. Encoded protein: CASSPRTGLITDTQYF.

This clone was seen a few times. The chain carries TRBV25-1 and TRBJ2-7; 7 bases line up with TRBD1. J was trimmed by 0 bases and V by 10 bases; bases with no gene match: 6. The length of the CDR3 is 13 residues. The V gene's germline CDR1 is MGHDK and CDR2 SYGVNS. CDR3 nucleotide sequence: TGTGCCACCACCGGGACAGCCTCCTACGAGCAGTACTTC. This sequence encodes CATTGTASYEQYF.

The chain couples TRBV2 to TRBJ2-3; 15 bases map to TRBD2. CDR3 length: 18 residues. Looked up from germline, CDR1 is SNHLY and CDR2 is FYNNEI. V lost 6 bases and J lost 1; bases outside the gene matches: 8. The CDR3 DNA reads TGTGCCAGCAGAGGGACTAGCGGGGGGCCAAAGGGCACAGATACGCAGTATTTT. Translating gives CASRGTSGGPKGTDTQYF.

V and J are TRBV13 and TRBJ1-2; D is unresolved. The germline gives CDR1 PRHDT, CDR2 FYEKMQ (reference sequence). This CDR3 has 12 residues. Trimming removed 8 bases at V and 6 bases at J, with 13 bases between. The CDR3 coding sequence is TGTGCCAGCCACCCGGGGTTCGATGGCTACACCTTC. This translates into CASHPGFDGYTF.

This clone is a singleton in its sample. V gene TRBV15 combines with J gene TRBJ1-5; perhaps TRBD1 as D (5 bases). The CDR3 covers 17 residues. Per the germline V gene, CDR1 is LNHNV and CDR2 is YYDKDF (reference sequence). The V and J ends lost 4 bases and 3 bases respectively, with 19 bases between them. The CDR3: CATSKSLERGDNQPQHF. The CDR3 DNA reads TGTGCCACCAGCAAGAGCTTGGAACGGGGGGACAATCAGCCCCAGCATTTT.

The CDR3 bases are TGTGCCAGCAGCTCGACAAATAGCAATCAGCCCCAGCATTTT. This encodes CASSSTNSNQPQHF. The V gene is TRBV5-6, the J gene TRBJ1-5; D remains ambiguous. Germline V gives CDR1 SGHDT, CDR2 YYEEEE. This CDR3 is 14 amino acids long. V was trimmed by 3 bases and J by 0 bases, leaving 7 bases between them. The variable domain in full, completed from reference TRBV5-6 and TRBJ1-5, reads DAGVTQSPTHLIKTRGQQVTLRCSPKSGHDTVSWYQQALGQGPQFIFQYYEEEERQRGNFPDRFSGHQFPNYSSELNVNALLLGDSALYLCASSSTNSNQPQHFGDGTRLSIL.

The rearrangement links TRBV2 to TRBJ2-5; TRBD1 aligns across 7 bases. CDR1 is SNHLY, CDR2 FYNNEI, per germline. This CDR3 spans 17 amino acids. The ends lost 2 bases at V and 4 bases at J; junction bases unmatched: 13. CDR3 in DNA: TGTGCCAGCAGTGAATTTCGATTTAATTGGGACAGAGAGACCCAGTACTTC. Translating it yields CASSEFRFNWDRETQYF.

CDR3 protein: CAIRAGGTGNTIYF. CDR3 sequence (DNA): TGTGCCATTCGCGCGGGGGGTACGGGAAACACCATATATTTT. The chain uses TRBV10-3 and TRBJ1-3; a weak D match, TRBD1 (5 bases). V lost 9 bases to trimming and J lost 4 bases, with 16 bases between them. CDR3 length: 14 amino acids. From germline, CDR1 is ENHRY and CDR2 SYGVKD.

V is TRBV5-4 and J is TRBJ2-7, with a possible D match to TRBD2 (6 bases). The V end was cut by 4 bases, the J end by 2 bases, with 16 bases between. Germline values: CDR1 SGHNT, CDR2 YYREEE (reference sequence). This CDR3 comprises 15 residues. The CDR3 DNA reads TGTGCCAGCAGCCACACGGGTAGCGGCACCTACGAGCAGTACTTC. This translates into CASSHTGSGTYEQYF.

V gene TRBV30 combines with J gene TRBJ1-5; possible D gene TRBD1, 5 bases. V lost 2 bases to trimming and J lost 0 bases, with 14 bases between them. The germline CDR1 and CDR2 sequences are GTSNPN and SVGIG (reference sequence). The CDR3 has 16 residues. The CDR3 nucleotides are TGTGCCTGGAGTTCTACCCAGGGCTTTAGCAATCAGCCCCAGCATTTT. This gives the protein CAWSSTQGFSNQPQHF.